Below, one T cell receptor (beta chain) is given with its context. This record comes from a study of CD8 T cells in Susac syndrome. Negative isolation was applied to CD8+ and CD4+ T cells, and FACS enrichment was applied to TEMRA cells. The CDR3 spans 14 residues. Trimming left V 1 base short and J 4 bases short, with 10 bases between. CDR1 SGHNT and CDR2 YENEEA come from the germline V gene. Reverse transcription of about 0.45 to 1 ug RNA was performed with random hexamers. The immunoSEQ assay covered 54 Vbeta and 13 Jbeta segments for CDR3. TCRdb re-derived calls from the immunoSEQ multiplex PCR reads in MiXCR, one entry per CDR3 protein. In the table there are about 160,000 distinct CDR3 sequences, around 93% of which are singletons.

The source is a human donor in good health. V and J are TRBV11-3 and TRBJ1-2; D gene uncertain. The sample comprised CD4+ T cells from PBMCs. The CDR3 DNA sequence: TGTGCCAGCAGCTTAGTGCAGCGGTTCTATGGCTACACCTTC. As protein: CASSLVQRFYGYTF.